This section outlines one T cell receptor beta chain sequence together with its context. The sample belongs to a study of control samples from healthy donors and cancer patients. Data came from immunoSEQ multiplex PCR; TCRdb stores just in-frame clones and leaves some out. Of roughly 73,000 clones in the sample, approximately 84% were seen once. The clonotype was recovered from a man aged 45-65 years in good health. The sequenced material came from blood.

CDR3: CASSVSGGAKIYEQYF. The CDR3 DNA reads as TGTGCCAGCAGCGTAAGCGGGGGCGCGAAAATCTACGAGCAGTACTTC. The V call is TRBV9, the J call TRBJ2-7; 8 nucleotides match TRBD2. This CDR3 spans 16 amino acids. Germline values: CDR1 SGDLS, CDR2 YYNGEE. The junction had 9 bases not matched to a gene; V was cut back by 1 base and J by 3 bases.